This T cell receptor (beta chain) was recovered during a study of CD8+ T cells in alopecia areata. RNA extraction and reverse transcription yielded cDNA as sequencing template. Repertoires were generated with immunoSEQ multiplex PCR, while TCRdb's copy carries only in-frame clones and drops some. The top ten clones hold around 16% of a sample with 150,000 to 200,000 clones, 50% to 75% of them seen once. With regard to this clone: The antigen is unknown.

The treatment denotes: oral pan-JAK inhibitor, 5-10 mg twice daily. Peripheral blood and lesional scalp punch biopsies came from alopecia areata patients. Study-wide results and limits: Tofacitinib significantly decreased scalp clonality and expanded CD8+ clones among top 100. In scalp and blood during tofacitinib, many expanded lesional clones persisted. One nonresponder leaves baseline CD8+ expansion's link to response uncertain.

V trimming: 5 bases; J trimming: 5 bases; junction bases outside the gene matches: 7. This CDR3 is built from 14 residues. Germline V gene data show CDR1 as MNHEY and CDR2 as SVGAGI. Sequencing used CD4+ T cells sorted from blood, obtained at approximately week 56, from a patient treated with tofacitinib. This receptor was identified in a human donor with alopecia areata. This rearrangement joins TRBV6-5 to TRBJ2-5, with 8 bases that match TRBD1. CDR3 region: CASSTDRAVETQYF. The CDR3 bases are TGTGCCAGCAGTACGGACAGGGCAGTGGAGACCCAGTACTTC.